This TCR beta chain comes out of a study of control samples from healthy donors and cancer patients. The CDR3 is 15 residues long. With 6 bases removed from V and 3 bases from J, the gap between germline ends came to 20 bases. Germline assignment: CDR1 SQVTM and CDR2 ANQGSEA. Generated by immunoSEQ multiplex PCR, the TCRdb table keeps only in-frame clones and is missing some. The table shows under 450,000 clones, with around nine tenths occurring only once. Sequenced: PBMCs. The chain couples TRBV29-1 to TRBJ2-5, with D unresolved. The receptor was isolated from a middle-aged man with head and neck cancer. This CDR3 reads CSVRPRAVKKETQYF. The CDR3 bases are TGCAGCGTCCGGCCCCGGGCGGTAAAGAAAGAGACCCAGTACTTC.